This paragraph covers one T cell receptor (beta chain) sequence. The data originate from a study of preoperative IRX-2 immunotherapy in early breast cancer. The method was immunoSEQ multiplex PCR; TCRdb's version includes in-frame clones alone and lacks a portion of them. The sample shows 75,000 to 100,000 clones, more than 80% of them seen only once. Treatment noted: preoperative locoregional IRX-2 cytokine immunotherapy. Patients received preoperative, locoregional IRX-2 cytokine immunotherapy in a phase Ib study. This TCR derives from a human donor with breast cancer. Sequencing used tumor tissue, obtained after IRX-2 immunotherapy.

CDR3 coding DNA: TGCGCCAGCAGCAGTACTAACACTGAAGCTTTCTTT. Its translation: CASSSTNTEAFF. This chain links TRBV10-2 with TRBJ1-1, with D unresolved. CDR3 length: 12 amino acids. Trimming shortened V by 6 bases and J by 2 bases, and 7 bases separated the two germline ends. Per the germline V gene, CDR1 is WSHSY and CDR2 is SAAADI.